These 15 T cell receptor beta chains originate from one sample sequenced in a study of graft-versus-host responses after intestinal transplantation. Clones were sequenced by immunoSEQ multiplex PCR, and TCRdb holds only the in-frame ones, with some missing. The sample includes approximately 90,000 clones, 90% to 95% of them seen just once. Their specific antigens are unknown. The specimen was unstimulated CD8+ T cells sorted from spleen or lymph node cells, collected before intestinal transplant. Source of these receptors: a human donor who received an intestinal transplant.

In its sample, this clone was seen a few times. This rearrangement joins TRBV6-1 to TRBJ2-4, with unresolved D. Germline assignment: CDR1 MNHNS and CDR2 SASEGT. Trimming cost V 1 base and J 0 bases, with 7 bases left between them. The CDR3 is 15 amino acids. CDR3 region: CASSEGPLAKNIQYF. Here the CDR3 DNA reads TGTGCCAGCAGTGAAGGCCCCTTAGCCAAAAACATTCAGTACTTC.

V and J are TRBV9 and TRBJ2-1, with TRBD2 identical over 9 bases. Germline lookup yields CDR1 SGDLS and CDR2 YYNGEE. J gave up 3 bases and V 3 bases, and 10 bases lay outside the gene matches. CDR3 size: 17 residues. This CDR3 is CASSDARGAGGYNEQFF. The CDR3 region has the DNA TGTGCCAGCAGCGACGCTCGGGGAGCGGGAGGCTACAATGAGCAGTTCTTC.

The chain carries TRBV28 and TRBJ2-1; 10 nucleotides line up with TRBD2. CDR1 and CDR2 from the germline V gene are MDHEN and SYDVKM. This CDR3 is 17 amino acids long. V was clipped by 3 bases and J by 8 bases; unmatched bases: 13. CDR3 in amino acids: CASSFRAGGPNWDEQFF. The CDR3 region has the DNA TGTGCCAGCAGTTTTAGAGCGGGAGGGCCGAATTGGGATGAGCAGTTCTTC.

The rearrangement joins TRBV29-1 to TRBJ2-5; D is uncertain. V gave up 2 bases and J gave up 5 bases, with 3 bases separating them. Germline V gene sequence: CDR1 SQVTM, CDR2 ANQGSEA. This CDR3 is built from 10 residues. Written as DNA, the CDR3 is TGCAGCGTTGAAACTGAGACCCAGTACTTC. This gives the protein CSVETETQYF. Full variable domain (outside the CDR3, taken from reference TRBV29-1 and TRBJ2-5): SAVISQKPSRDICQRGTSLTIQCQVDSQVTMMFWYRQQPGQSLTLIATANQGSEATYESGFVIDKFPISRPNLTFSTLTVSNMSPEDSSIYLCSVETETQYFGPGTRLLVL.

This clone was recorded only once. The chain couples TRBV6-5 to TRBJ2-2; no definite D call. CDR3 length equals 14 residues. Trimming stripped 6 bases from V and 8 bases from J, with 16 bases between. CDR1 is MNHEY, CDR2 SVGAGI, per germline. The CDR3 loop reads CASSLDLGRGELFF. The DNA of the CDR3 is TGTGCCAGCAGCTTGGACCTTGGTAGGGGGGAGCTGTTTTTT.

The J gene is TRBJ1-6, the V gene TRBV5-4, with TRBD1 matching over 10 bases. Trimming removed 2 bases from V and 8 bases from J; junction bases left unmatched: 7. Germline values: CDR1 SGHNT, CDR2 YYREEE (reference sequence). This CDR3 spans 16 amino acids. CDR3 region: CASSLGVGTGDSPLHF. As DNA, the CDR3 is TGTGCCAGCAGCTTAGGGGTAGGGACAGGGGATTCACCCCTCCACTTT. Full variable domain (rest looked up from reference TRBV5-4 and TRBJ1-6): ETGVTQSPTHLIKTRGQQVTLRCSSQSGHNTVSWYQQALGQGPQFIFQYYREEENGRGNFPPRFSGLQFPNYSSELNVNALELDDSALYLCASSLGVGTGDSPLHFGNGTRLTVT.

V and J are TRBV11-2 and TRBJ2-1, with 11 positions matching TRBD2. After removal of 6 bases from V and 7 bases from J, the junction contained 8 bases not matched to a gene. The CDR3 runs to 15 residues. From germline, CDR1 is SGHAT and CDR2 FQNNGV. The CDR3 reads CASSVLAGDLNEQFF. DNA for the CDR3: TGTGCCAGCAGTGTACTAGCGGGAGATCTAAATGAGCAGTTCTTC. Together with reference TRBV11-2 and TRBJ2-1, the CDR3 gives the full variable domain: EAGVAQSPRYKIIEKRQSVAFWCNPISGHATLYWYQQILGQGPKLLIQFQNNGVVDDSQLPKDRFSAERLKGVDSTLKIQPAKLEDSAVYLCASSVLAGDLNEQFFGPGTRLTVL.

The chain is built from TRBV4-1 and TRBJ1-1, with D possibly being TRBD1 (6 bases). The CDR3 is 13 residues long. CDR1 is MGHRA, CDR2 YSYEKL, per germline. Deletions cut 3 bases from V and 7 bases from J, with 12 bases between. The CDR3, as DNA: TGCGCCAGCAGCCACAGCCGGACAGTTGAAGCTTTCTTT. Its translation: CASSHSRTVEAFF.

The V call is TRBV11-2, the J call TRBJ2-1, with TRBD1 as a possible D gene (6 bases). Germline loops: CDR1 SGHAT, CDR2 FQNNGV. The V gene lost 3 bases and the J gene lost 3 bases, with 15 bases spanning the gap. The CDR3 runs 16 residues. CDR3 sequence reads: CASSFPWSGVYNEQFF. Written as DNA, the CDR3 is TGTGCCAGCAGCTTCCCTTGGTCAGGGGTCTACAATGAGCAGTTCTTC.

The chain combines TRBV28 with TRBJ2-5; 9 bases fit TRBD1. The CDR3 runs 16 residues. J lost 0 bases, V lost 5 bases, and 7 bases had no gene match. CDR1 MDHEN and CDR2 SYDVKM come from the germline V gene. The CDR3: CASSPRDRDDQETQYF. The CDR3 nucleotides read TGTGCCAGCAGTCCCCGGGACAGGGACGACCAAGAGACCCAGTACTTC.

The table lists this clone with a few counts. The chain couples TRBV5-3 to TRBJ1-2, with 8 positions matching TRBD1. TRBV5-3 has ORF status, its function being uncertain. The CDR3 loop spans 15 amino acids. V shed 8 bases, J shed 8 bases, and the junction held 17 bases outside the gene matches. The CDR3 coding sequence is TGTGCCAGCAGCCGGTATTGGGTCAGGGGGCACGGCTACACCTTC. This gives the protein CASSRYWVRGHGYTF.

The gene calls are TRBV14 and TRBJ2-1, with D maybe TRBD2 (5 bases). V was cut by 1 base and J by 4 bases, with 11 bases left in between. Germline V gene sequence: CDR1 SGHDN, CDR2 FVKESK. The CDR3 totals 15 residues. The CDR3 DNA reads as TGTGCCAGCAGCCAAGTTGCTAGCCGTTACAATGAGCAGTTCTTC. It is translated as CASSQVASRYNEQFF.

This clone was counted a single time. The chain is built from TRBV7-6 and TRBJ2-1; TRBD2 aligns across 8 bases. Germline CDR1 is SGHVS and CDR2 is FNYEAQ. This CDR3 is built from 17 residues. V lost 1 base and J lost 0; bases outside the gene matches: 5. In DNA, the CDR3 is TGTGCCAGCAGCTTAGGACTAGCGCGGAGCTCCTACAATGAGCAGTTCTTC. It specifies CASSLGLARSSYNEQFF.

The V call is TRBV29-1, the J call TRBJ1-2; D call uncertain. Trimming took off 0 bases at V and 0 bases at J, with 11 bases between the two ends. Germline-derived CDR1 and CDR2 are SQVTM and ANQGSEA. This CDR3 is built from 15 residues. As DNA, the CDR3 is TGCAGCGTTGAAGATCCACAGAGGACTAACTATGGCTACACCTTC. Protein product: CSVEDPQRTNYGYTF. Variable domain in full (rest from reference TRBV29-1 and TRBJ1-2): SAVISQKPSRDICQRGTSLTIQCQVDSQVTMMFWYRQQPGQSLTLIATANQGSEATYESGFVIDKFPISRPNLTFSTLTVSNMSPEDSSIYLCSVEDPQRTNYGYTFGSGTRLTVV.

The V gene is TRBV6-4, the J gene TRBJ1-4; D is unresolved. In germline, CDR1 is MRHNA, CDR2 SNTAGT. CDR3 length equals 11 residues. The V end lost 4 bases, the J end lost 14 bases, and 11 bases lay between the germline ends. The CDR3 nucleotides are TGTGCCAGCAGTGGGCTCCTTAGGCTGTTTTTT. Its protein product is CASSGLLRLFF.